A selection of T cell receptor beta chains follows, all from one sample in a study of human T cells and chemical hapten exposure. MiXCR, run by TCRdb on the RACE reads, gives a single entry per CDR3 protein. The data contain roughly 150,000 distinct CDR3 sequences, about 11% of them singletons. This specimen consisted of whole blood, obtained in connection with sensitization to the hapten diphenylcyclopropenone (DPC). These receptors were taken from a woman between 50 and 59 years old with alopecia areata. Some clones in this sample may be carry-over from other donors' samples. CDR3s include the opening cysteine and the closing phenylalanine or tryptophan. Clone size, where shown, is once, few, many, or a class for clones that have expanded.

>TRBJ2-3|-|TRBV28
CASSDPGRPDTQYF
>TRBJ2-7|few|TRBV7-2
CASSPGLADLGQYF
>TRBJ1-4|-|TRBV6-5
CASSQQGAANEKLFF
>TRBJ2-1|many|TRBV21-1
CASSTTGFGRYNEQFF
>TRBJ2-5|-|TRBV29-1
CSVDRESETQYF
>TRBJ1-6|many|TRBV2
CASSEIGGIRNSPLHF
>TRBJ2-7|-|TRBV5-1
CASSPRDSTYERYF
>TRBJ2-7|-|TRBV20-1
CSARQLAGGGEQYF
>TRBJ1-5|few|TRBV18
CASSHTTPRGSNQPQHF
>TRBJ2-2|few|TRBV29-1
CSVGSTGTSNTGELFF
>TRBJ2-3|many|TRBV28
CASSFLGGRRSDTQYF
>TRBJ2-4|-|TRBV12-3/TRBV12-4
CASGTSGVAKNIQYF
>TRBJ2-1|-|TRBV5-4
CASSPRGPRTYNEQFF
>TRBJ2-2|-|TRBV7-2
CASSLGLLRNTGELFF
>TRBJ2-1|few|TRBV18
CASSPGLSMDEQFF
>TRBJ2-5|-|TRBV4-1
CASSQALEGTAGVQETQYF
>TRBJ2-3|-|TRBV6-5
CASSVTGLLDTQYF
>TRBJ2-7|once|TRBV28
CASSLSWLAGGRQYF
>TRBJ2-7|-|TRBV6-2/TRBV6-3
CASSYPEGWPYEQYF
>TRBJ2-3|few|TRBV25-1
CASSDRRSPSTDTQYF
>TRBJ1-2|few|TRBV7-2
CASSLGVRTGKGYTF
>TRBJ2-1|few|TRBV7-9
CASSLAERTDTLF
>TRBJ2-1|few|TRBV6-5
CASTLNREQFF
>TRBJ2-7|-|TRBV19
CATKNPPYEQYF
>TRBJ2-5|-|TRBV24-1
CATSQPAGGPETQYF
>TRBJ1-4|-|TRBV29-1
CSASPQGLNEKLFF
>TRBJ1-2|-|TRBV12-3/TRBV12-4
CASSSRTYGYTF
>TRBJ2-2|-|TRBV19
CASRTSGSVSGELFF
>TRBJ2-1|few|TRBV7-6
CASSPTGLAGNEQFF
>TRBJ1-1|few|TRBV7-9
CASSLDRQNTEAFF
>TRBJ1-1|-|TRBV28
CASSFIPRDTEAFF